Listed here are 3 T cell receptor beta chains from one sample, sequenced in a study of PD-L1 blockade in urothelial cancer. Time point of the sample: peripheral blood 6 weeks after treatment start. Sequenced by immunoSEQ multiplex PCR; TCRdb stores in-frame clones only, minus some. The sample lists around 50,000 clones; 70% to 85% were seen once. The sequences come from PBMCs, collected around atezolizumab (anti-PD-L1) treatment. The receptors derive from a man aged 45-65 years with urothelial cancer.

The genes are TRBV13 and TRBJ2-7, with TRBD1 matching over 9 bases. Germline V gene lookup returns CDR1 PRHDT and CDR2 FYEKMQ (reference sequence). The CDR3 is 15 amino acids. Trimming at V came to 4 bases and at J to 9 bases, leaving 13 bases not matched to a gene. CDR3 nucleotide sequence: TGTGCCAGCAGCTCGAGGACAGGGGAGTTGCGCGGGCAGTACTTC. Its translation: CASSSRTGELRGQYF.

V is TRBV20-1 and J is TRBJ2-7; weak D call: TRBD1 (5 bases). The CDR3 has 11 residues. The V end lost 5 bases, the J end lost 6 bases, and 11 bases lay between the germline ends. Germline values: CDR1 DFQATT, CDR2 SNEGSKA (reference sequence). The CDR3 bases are TGCAGTGCTCACGCAGGGCCCGAGCAGTACTTC. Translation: CSAHAGPEQYF.

CDR3 residues: CAISESGQGEYEKLFF. The CDR3 DNA sequence: TGTGCCATCAGTGAATCCGGACAGGGGGAGTATGAAAAACTGTTTTTT. The chain employs TRBV10-3 and TRBJ1-4; 10 nucleotides match TRBD1. This CDR3 region has 16 residues. Germline V gives CDR1 ENHRY, CDR2 SYGVKD. Trimming at V came to 3 bases and at J to 6 bases, leaving 7 bases not matched to a gene.